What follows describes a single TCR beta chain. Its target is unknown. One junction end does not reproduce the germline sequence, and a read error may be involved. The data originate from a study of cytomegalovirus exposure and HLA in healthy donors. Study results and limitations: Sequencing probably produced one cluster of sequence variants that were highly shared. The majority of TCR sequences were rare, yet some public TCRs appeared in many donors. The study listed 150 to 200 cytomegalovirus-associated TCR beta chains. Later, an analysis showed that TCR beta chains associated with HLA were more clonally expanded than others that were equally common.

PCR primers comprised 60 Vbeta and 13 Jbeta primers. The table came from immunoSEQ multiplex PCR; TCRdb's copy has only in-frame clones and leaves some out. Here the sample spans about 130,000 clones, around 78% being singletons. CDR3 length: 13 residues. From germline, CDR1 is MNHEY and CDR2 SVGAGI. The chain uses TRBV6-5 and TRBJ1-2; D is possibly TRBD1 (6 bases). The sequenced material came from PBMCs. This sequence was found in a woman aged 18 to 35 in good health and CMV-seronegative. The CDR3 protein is CASRYLQGAGYTF. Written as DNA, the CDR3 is TGTGCCAGCAGATACTTACAGGGCGCTGGCTACACCTTC.